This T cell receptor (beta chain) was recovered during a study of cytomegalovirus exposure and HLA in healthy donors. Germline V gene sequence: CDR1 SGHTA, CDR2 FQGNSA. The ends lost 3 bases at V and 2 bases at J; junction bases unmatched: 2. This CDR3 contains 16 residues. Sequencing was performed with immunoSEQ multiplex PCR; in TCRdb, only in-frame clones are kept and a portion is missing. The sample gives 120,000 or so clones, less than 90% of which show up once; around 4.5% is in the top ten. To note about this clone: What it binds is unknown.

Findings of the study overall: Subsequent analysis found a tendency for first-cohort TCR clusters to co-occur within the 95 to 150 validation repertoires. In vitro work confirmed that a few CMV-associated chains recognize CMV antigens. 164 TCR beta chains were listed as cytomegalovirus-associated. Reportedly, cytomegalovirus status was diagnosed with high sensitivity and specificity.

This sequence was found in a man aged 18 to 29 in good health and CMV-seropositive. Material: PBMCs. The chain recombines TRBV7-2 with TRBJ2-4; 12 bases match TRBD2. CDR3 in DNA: TGTGCCAGCAGCTTGACTAGCGGGGGATCCAAAAACATTCAGTACTTC. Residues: CASSLTSGGSKNIQYF.